This TCR beta chain was profiled in a study of blood T cell repertoires in COVID-19 (dated by TCRdb to 2018 to 2021). In the study overall: The collaborator samples originated in the United States, Italy and Spain and spanned the acute and convalescent phases of COVID-19. The material from the prospective study consisted of cDNA or gDNA derived from T cells, B-cell-depleted T cells, or PBMCs. The dataset comprised deeply sampled blood TCRbeta repertoires from subjects exposed to, actively infected with, or recovered from COVID-19. The repertoires were released in a freely available public database intended as a resource for research on the immune response to SARS-CoV-2. Samples were obtained from the ongoing ImmuneRACE study (first 160 participants) and from about 1,300 subjects provided by 6 global collaborators. Nearly every sample came with metadata listing a de-identified subject ID, COVID-19 status, age in years and sex. Where available, HLA class I and class II types were taken from metadata supplied by the sample provider and were not determined by assay-based typing.

TCRbeta CDR3 regions were amplified from genomic DNA by means of the immunoSEQ Assay, a bias-controlled multiplex PCR. The study's own analysis went as follows. Nucleated cell counts per sample were estimated from amplification of reference gene primers within the assay. To quantify the absolute abundance of each unique TCRbeta CDR3 rearrangement, sequence reads were collapsed and filtered. For each sample, productive Simpson clonality was calculated by taking the square root of Simpson's diversity index across productive rearrangements. TCRdb took this table from immuneACCESS and kept in-frame rearrangements with V and J called. Such tables lack part of the clones; where checked against another copy, unresolved V genes explain under half of the gap, and the rest is unexplained. V and J calls and clone size follow that table, whereas D and trimming were derived from the DNA. A total of just under 20,000 clones appear in this sample, roughly 85% of them only once. Together, the top ten hold about a third of the sample.

As concerns this clone: Its antigen is not yet known. No per-base quality is available; no much larger clone lies one base away.

The CDR3 spans 14 residues, from the cysteine through the phenylalanine. Just CDR3 DNA is preserved here, 42 bases in frame from base 1. The trim is 1 base for V and 4 bases for J, with a gap of 10 bases between the germline ends. CDR1 and CDR2, looked up from the germline V gene (reference sequence), are SEHNR and FQNEAQ. Collaborating institutions collected whole blood in K2EDTA tubes following their own protocols. For TCRbeta analysis, collaborators shipped samples as frozen whole blood, isolated PBMCs, or DNA extracted from either of those sample types. The paper's findings and limits, for the study overall: The amount of clinical and demographic metadata varied by source and participant and was provided uncurated.

The specimen was peripheral blood. In this chain, TRBV7-9 is recombined with TRBJ2-5, with the D gene uncertain. The receptor comes from a human donor with active COVID-19. The donor label of this sample is uncertain. The CDR3 amino acid sequence is: CASSLVSLPETQYF. Read as DNA, the sequence is TGTGCCAGCAGCTTAGTGTCCCTCCCAGAGACCCAGTACTTC.